This paragraph reports one TCR beta chain. Repertoires were generated with immunoSEQ multiplex PCR, while TCRdb's copy carries only in-frame clones and drops some. The sample lists roughly 55,000 clones, around 83% seen once, with roughly 2% in the top ten. The data are from a study of blood T cell repertoires in COVID-19. At the level of the study: Acute-phase and convalescent COVID-19 samples originated in the United States, Italy and Spain.

This CDR3 contains 12 residues. Germline CDR1 SGHRS, CDR2 YFSETQ. V lost 1 base and J lost 10, with 11 bases in between. This chain joins TRBV5-1 and TRBJ1-1; tentative D call: TRBD1 (5 bases). The clonotype was recovered from a woman aged 55 to 70 with acute or convalescent COVID-19. Sequencing was carried out using peripheral blood. The CDR3 region has the DNA TGCGCCAGCAGCTTGACGGGGGAGGGAGCTTTCTTT. Translation: CASSLTGEGAFF.